This TCR beta chain was sequenced during a study of cytomegalovirus exposure and HLA in healthy donors. V gave up 2 bases and J gave up 10 bases, with 15 bases separating them. From germline, CDR1 is MNHEY and CDR2 SVGAGI. This CDR3 is 14 amino acids long. The table came from immunoSEQ multiplex PCR; TCRdb's copy has only in-frame clones and leaves some out. Here the sample spans approximately 71,000 clones, approximately 91% being singletons. The sequencing sample was made of PBMCs. The gene calls are TRBV6-5 and TRBJ1-5, with a possible D match to TRBD1 (5 bases). The receptor was derived from a man between 18 and 35 years old in good health and CMV-seronegative. The CDR3 protein is CASSYRQPGLPQHF. The CDR3 DNA sequence: TGTGCCAGCAGTTACAGGCAACCGGGACTCCCCCAGCATTTT.